The sample holds a few counts of the clone carrying this T cell receptor beta chain. The data derive from a study of blood T cell repertoires in COVID-19. Ages ranged from about 18 to 89 years, with residence in some 25 US areas. The CDR3 consists of 15 residues. The germline V and J ends were trimmed by 4 bases and 2 bases, with 12 bases remaining between them. CDR1 is MGHRA, CDR2 YSYEKL, per germline. The table came from immunoSEQ multiplex PCR; TCRdb's copy has only in-frame clones and leaves some out. The table shows 300,000 or so clones, with less than 90% occurring only once. This chain uses TRBV4-1 with TRBJ1-3, with D hard to call. This TCR derives from a woman aged 30 to 39 who had recovered from COVID-19. Specimen: PBMCs or T cells enriched from blood (not recorded which). CDR3 bases: TGCGCCAGCAGCCCGAGACTCCGGGCTGGAAACACCATATATTTT. It is translated as CASSPRLRAGNTIYF.